The clone carrying this TCR beta chain was detected only a few times. This entry is derived from a study of beta chain features in type 1 diabetes. Isolated RNA was reverse transcribed in full, so expressed TCRB transcripts were sequenced. TCRdb keeps only in-frame clones here, not all; method: immunoSEQ multiplex PCR. There are over 120,000 clones in the sample; about 10% occur only once, and around 1.2% lies in the top ten. From germline, CDR1 is MNHNY and CDR2 SVGAGI (reference sequence). This CDR3 has 15 amino acids. The V end lost 7 bases, the J end lost 0 bases, and 16 bases lay between the germline ends.

Sequenced sample: naive CD4+ T cells from blood. The chain uses TRBV6-6 and TRBJ2-7; TRBD2 might be the D (6 bases). This TCR came from a man in his late teens or twenties in good health. This chain's CDR3 is CASKNRGLSSYEQYF. The CDR3 coding sequence is TGTGCCAGCAAAAACCGGGGACTCAGCTCCTACGAGCAGTACTTC.